This T cell receptor beta chain was recovered during a study of breast tumors, draining lymph nodes, adjacent tissues. Study results and limitations: Compared with lymph nodes, tumors were less diverse; compared with nontumor tissue, more.

Breast cancer patients provided tissue from their axillary draining lymph nodes. Per germline, CDR1 SEHNR and CDR2 FQNEAQ (reference sequence). The CDR3 is 13 residues long. With 7 bases clipped from V and 4 bases from J, the junction kept 5 bases outside the gene matches. As to this clonotype: The antigen is not known.

TCRdb passed the multiplex PCR reads through MiXCR, listing each CDR3 protein once. The profile shows nearly 200,000 distinct CDR3 sequences, 31% of them singletons. The chain links TRBV7-9 to TRBJ1-1; 8 bases agree with TRBD1. This TCR was sampled from a female donor with breast cancer. Some clones in this sample may be carry-over from other donors' samples. Sequenced sample: axillary lymph node tissue. In DNA, the CDR3 is TGTGCCAGCACCTCTGGGACAGGCACTGAAGCTTTCTTT. This gives the protein CASTSGTGTEAFF.